A single sample is the source of the 21 T cell receptor beta chains below, sequenced in a study of cytomegalovirus exposure and HLA in healthy donors. The study ran its PCR with 60 Vbeta and 13 Jbeta primers. The table came from immunoSEQ multiplex PCR; TCRdb's copy has only in-frame clones and leaves some out. The sample yields about 160,000 clones, around 80% seen once. Material for sequencing was PBMCs. Receptor source: a boy under 10 years old in good health and CMV-seronegative.

The chain has TRBV30 and TRBJ1-2, with no clear D. This CDR3 is built from 12 residues. Germline V gene data show CDR1 as GTSNPN and CDR2 as SVGIG (reference sequence). Trimming removed 3 bases at V and 6 bases at J, with 11 bases between. CDR3 loop: CAWRGGNDGYTF. The CDR3 DNA reads TGTGCCTGGAGAGGAGGGAATGATGGCTACACCTTC.

CDR3 sequence: CASSLPGNQPQHF. DNA for the CDR3: TGTGCCAGCAGCTTACCAGGGAATCAGCCCCAGCATTTT. This rearrangement joins TRBV7-2 to TRBJ1-5; D may be TRBD1 (5 bases). Germline V CDR1 and CDR2: SGHTA, FQGNSA. The length of the CDR3 is 13 residues. With 2 bases removed from V and 4 bases from J, the gap between germline ends came to 6 bases.

The chain is built from TRBV11-2 and TRBJ2-3, with D possibly matching TRBD2 (5 bases). CDR3 length: 16 residues. CDR1 and CDR2 from the germline V gene are SGHAT and FQNNGV. V was pared by 2 bases and J by 4 bases, with 16 bases between. CDR3: CASSLILPSLSDTQYF. The CDR3 region has the DNA TGTGCCAGCAGCTTAATCCTCCCTAGCCTCTCAGATACGCAGTATTTT.

V gene TRBV7-9 combines with J gene TRBJ1-3; no firm D call. The CDR3 consists of 14 residues. Germline lookup yields CDR1 SEHNR and CDR2 FQNEAQ (reference sequence). Trimming removed 6 bases at V and 11 bases at J, with 20 bases between. The CDR3 spells CASSLVSLRWPIYF. CDR3 DNA sequence: TGTGCCAGCAGTCTAGTTTCACTTCGGTGGCCCATATATTTT.

The chain carries TRBV7-2 and TRBJ1-4; maybe TRBD1 (6 bases). The CDR3 consists of 17 residues. Looked up from germline, CDR1 is SGHTA and CDR2 is FQGNSA. Trimming took off 2 bases at V and 6 bases at J, with 19 bases between the two ends. The CDR3 region is CASSLQGRALGYEKLFF. CDR3 nucleotides: TGTGCCAGCAGCTTACAGGGGCGGGCTTTAGGGTATGAAAAACTGTTTTTT. Full variable domain (remainder filled in from reference TRBV7-2 and TRBJ1-4): GAGVSQSPSNKVTEKGKDVELRCDPISGHTALYWYRQSLGQGLEFLIYFQGNSAPDKSGLPSDRFSAERTGGSVSTLTIQRTQQEDSAVYLCASSLQGRALGYEKLFFGSGTQLSVL.

The chain has TRBV5-1 and TRBJ1-1; D may be TRBD1 (5 bases). V was clipped by 1 base and J by 14 bases, with 21 bases between them. Germline V gene data show CDR1 as SGHRS and CDR2 as YFSETQ. The CDR3 is made up of 14 amino acids. CDR3 residues: CASSLFLADNLRFF. CDR3 nucleotide sequence: TGCGCCAGCAGCTTGTTTTTGGCGGACAATTTACGATTCTTT.

This chain links TRBV7-8 with TRBJ2-7; 9 bases map to TRBD1. The CDR3 runs to 13 residues. After removal of 4 bases from V and 3 bases from J, the junction contained 1 base not matched to a gene. From germline, CDR1 is SGHVS and CDR2 FQNEAQ. The DNA for the CDR3 is TGTGCCAGCAGCTGGGGACAGGGCTACGAGCAGTACTTC. It translates to CASSWGQGYEQYF.

The genes are TRBV4-3 and TRBJ2-3; 10 bases are shared with TRBD2. This CDR3 has 16 amino acids. The germline V gene encodes CDR1 LGHNA and CDR2 YSLEER. Trimming at V came to 5 bases and at J to 1 base, leaving 6 bases not matched to a gene. The DNA for the CDR3 is TGCGCCAGCAGCAAGGACGGGACTAGCGGCACAGATACGCAGTATTTT. This codes for CASSKDGTSGTDTQYF.

The chain uses TRBV21-1 and TRBJ1-1. TRBV21-1 is tagged as a pseudogene. This CDR3 is built from 13 residues. CDR3 loop: CASSKEAETEAFF. CDR3 sequence (DNA): TGTGCCAGCAGCAAAGAAGCGGAGACTGAAGCTTTCTTT.

The J gene is TRBJ2-3, the V gene TRBV27; D is unclear. Looked up from germline, CDR1 is MNHEY and CDR2 is SMNVEV (reference sequence). Trimming left V 4 bases short and J 0 bases short, with 8 bases between. This CDR3 spans 14 amino acids. The DNA for the CDR3 is TGTGCCAGCAGTTGGCAGGCTAGCACAGATACGCAGTATTTT. This gives the protein CASSWQASTDTQYF.

The chain joins TRBV19 to TRBJ1-2, with 7 bases fitting TRBD1. The CDR3 has 16 amino acids. With 5 bases clipped from V and 2 bases from J, the junction kept 11 bases outside the gene matches. Germline CDR1 and CDR2: LNHDA and SQIVND (reference sequence). The CDR3 protein is CASSPYLSQGNYGYTF. CDR3 DNA sequence: TGTGCCAGTAGTCCCTACCTATCACAGGGGAACTATGGCTACACCTTC.

The chain combines TRBV7-8 with TRBJ1-3, with 10 bases identical to TRBD1. The CDR3 spans 17 residues. Losses at the gene ends were 1 base for V and 4 bases for J; bases not matched to a gene: 7. Germline V gives CDR1 SGHVS, CDR2 FQNEAQ. The CDR3 loop reads CASSLVPGQGRGNTIYF. The CDR3 coding sequence is TGTGCCAGCAGCTTAGTACCGGGACAGGGGCGAGGAAACACCATATATTTT.

This chain uses TRBV19 with TRBJ2-3, with D possibly being TRBD2 (5 bases). The CDR3 loop spans 14 amino acids. Germline CDR1 reads LNHDA; CDR2 reads SQIVND (reference sequence). V was trimmed by 5 bases and J by 2 bases, leaving 11 bases between them. The CDR3 DNA sequence: TGTGCCAGTAGTGGAGAGGGAGTCACAGATACGCAGTATTTT. Translation: CASSGEGVTDTQYF.

This clone was counted only a few times. V and J are TRBV30 and TRBJ1-6; tentative D call: TRBD1 (5 bases). Per germline, CDR1 GTSNPN and CDR2 SVGIG (reference sequence). V was trimmed by 1 base and J by 7 bases, leaving 11 bases between them. CDR3 length: 14 amino acids. DNA for the CDR3: TGTGCCTGGAGTGACGGGACTTCAAATTCACCCCTCCACTTT. Protein: CAWSDGTSNSPLHF.

The J gene is TRBJ1-2, the V gene TRBV5-5, with D possibly being TRBD1 (6 bases). Germline V CDR1 and CDR2: SGHKS, YYEKEE (reference sequence). With 5 bases removed from V and 2 bases from J, the gap between germline ends came to 13 bases. The CDR3 has 14 amino acids. The CDR3 protein is CASSAGTYNYGYTF. CDR3 DNA sequence: TGTGCCAGCAGTGCCGGGACATACAACTATGGCTACACCTTC.

This clone was counted between two and nine times. This chain links TRBV5-1 with TRBJ1-2; a possible D gene is TRBD1 (5 bases). Germline loops: CDR1 SGHRS, CDR2 YFSETQ. The CDR3 is 16 residues long. The V end lost 5 bases, the J end lost 8 bases, and 25 bases lay between the germline ends. The CDR3 coding sequence is TGCGCCAGCAGGCTGCTCGGGGGGAGCGGGGTCTCGGGCTACACCTTC. This sequence encodes CASRLLGGSGVSGYTF.

J is TRBJ1-4 and V is TRBV5-6; D is ambiguous. Trimming left V 0 bases short and J 4 bases short, with 7 bases between. The germline V gene encodes CDR1 SGHDT and CDR2 YYEEEE. The CDR3 loop spans 14 amino acids. CDR3 region: CASSLGQINEKLFF. The CDR3 DNA reads TGTGCCAGCAGCTTGGGTCAGATTAATGAAAAACTGTTTTTT. Complete variable domain (other parts from reference TRBV5-6 and TRBJ1-4): DAGVTQSPTHLIKTRGQQVTLRCSPKSGHDTVSWYQQALGQGPQFIFQYYEEEERQRGNFPDRFSGHQFPNYSSELNVNALLLGDSALYLCASSLGQINEKLFFGSGTQLSVL.

The CDR3 here is CATSRGTGSVNEQFF. The CDR3 bases are TGTGCCACCAGCCGAGGGACAGGGTCAGTCAATGAGCAGTTCTTC. The V gene is TRBV15, the J gene TRBJ2-1, with 9 bases aligning to TRBD1. The CDR3 is 15 residues long. Trimming took 5 bases from V and 6 from J; bases not matched to a gene: 8. Germline V gene lookup returns CDR1 LNHNV and CDR2 YYDKDF (reference sequence).

This chain links TRBV19 with TRBJ1-6; D call uncertain. The V gene lost 1 base and the J gene lost 7 bases, with 8 bases spanning the gap. Germline V lookup: CDR1 LNHDA, CDR2 SQIVND (reference sequence). The CDR3 extends over 14 amino acids. The CDR3 DNA is TGTGCCAGTAGTATAGTAGTTTTGAATTCACCCCTCCACTTT. Protein: CASSIVVLNSPLHF.

The chain uses TRBV5-1 and TRBJ1-1; TRBD1 aligns across 7 bases. V lost 3 bases and J lost 2; bases outside the gene matches: 13. Germline CDR1 and CDR2: SGHRS and YFSETQ. The CDR3 totals 17 residues. CDR3 sequence reads: CASSSGALTGTNTEAFF. The CDR3 region has the DNA TGCGCCAGCAGCTCCGGAGCACTGACAGGGACCAACACTGAAGCTTTCTTT.

A few counts support this clone. The gene calls are TRBV6-5 and TRBJ1-5; 9 bases fit TRBD1. CDR1 and CDR2 (germline): MNHEY, SVGAGI. J lost 1 base, V lost 8 bases, and 3 bases had no gene match. This CDR3 is built from 14 residues. The CDR3 coding sequence is TGTGCCAGCGGGACAGGGTTAAGCAATCAGCCCCAGCATTTT. Protein product: CASGTGLSNQPQHF.